Shown below are 17 T cell receptor beta chains from a single sample sequenced in a study of blood T cell repertoires in COVID-19. Sequencing used immunoSEQ multiplex PCR; TCRdb keeps in-frame clones, though not all of them. The data contain more than 100,000 clones, roughly nine tenths of them singletons. Sequenced: peripheral blood. These receptors originate from a woman aged 55-75 years with acute or convalescent COVID-19.

The CDR3 DNA reads TGTGCCAGCAGCCCCAGACAGGGCCGAAATGAGCAGTTCTTC. Translation: CASSPRQGRNEQFF. This chain connects TRBV11-2 to TRBJ2-1, with 7 bases that match TRBD1. The length of the CDR3 is 14 residues. Germline CDR1 reads SGHAT; CDR2 reads FQNNGV. Trimming cost V 5 bases and J 7 bases; bases outside gene matches: 8.

Only a few counts were recorded for this clone. J is TRBJ1-3 and V is TRBV5-1; possibly TRBD1 for D (5 bases). Germline V gene sequence: CDR1 SGHRS, CDR2 YFSETQ. The CDR3 totals 15 residues. Trimming pared 1 base from V and 0 bases from J, leaving 8 bases between. The CDR3 here is CASSLQGASGNTIYF. The CDR3 coding sequence is TGCGCCAGCAGCTTGCAAGGGGCCTCTGGAAACACCATATATTTT.

This clone has a single count. V gene TRBV7-2 combines with J gene TRBJ2-5; 9 bases line up with TRBD2. The CDR3 runs 14 residues. CDR1 is SGHTA, CDR2 FQGNSA, per germline. With V trimmed by 1 base and J by 5 bases, 2 bases remained unmatched. The CDR3 spells CASSLGSGRETQYF. In DNA, the CDR3 is TGTGCCAGCAGCTTAGGCAGCGGGAGGGAGACCCAGTACTTC.

The genes are TRBV5-1 and TRBJ2-3; tentative D call: TRBD1 (6 bases). The CDR3 runs to 14 residues. V was shortened by 5 bases and J by 6 bases, with 16 bases between the two germline ends. CDR1 SGHRS and CDR2 YFSETQ come from the germline V gene. The CDR3 region is CASRPGQRRDTQYF. The CDR3 nucleotides read TGCGCCAGCAGACCAGGACAGCGAAGGGATACGCAGTATTTT. Full variable domain (rest looked up from reference TRBV5-1 and TRBJ2-3): KAGVTQTPRYLIKTRGQQVTLSCSPISGHRSVSWYQQTPGQGLQFLFEYFSETQRNKGNFPGRFSGRQFSNSRSEMNVSTLELGDSALYLCASRPGQRRDTQYFGPGTRLTVL.

The rearrangement joins TRBV19 to TRBJ2-1; 7 bases line up with TRBD2. V lost 5 bases and J lost 9; bases outside the gene matches: 7. CDR1 and CDR2 from the germline V gene are LNHDA and SQIVND (reference sequence). The CDR3 consists of 13 residues. Written as DNA, the CDR3 is TGTGCCAGTAGTTCACGACTAGCCGGTGAGCAGTTCTTC. This codes for CASSSRLAGEQFF.

The rearrangement links TRBV7-2 to TRBJ1-5, with D unresolved. CDR1 and CDR2 (germline): SGHTA, FQGNSA. V lost 6 bases, J lost 0 bases, and 6 bases lay in between. The CDR3 consists of 13 residues. In DNA, the CDR3 is TGTGCCAGCAGGGCGGATAGCAATCAGCCCCAGCATTTT. Translating gives CASRADSNQPQHF.

The genes are TRBV19 and TRBJ2-2; D perhaps matches TRBD1 (6 bases). The germline V gene encodes CDR1 LNHDA and CDR2 SQIVND (reference sequence). This CDR3 is 15 amino acids long. The germline V and J ends were trimmed by 6 bases and 2 bases, with 13 bases remaining between them. CDR3 in amino acids: CASRQGLLNTGELFF. The CDR3 nucleotides read TGTGCCAGTAGACAGGGATTACTTAACACCGGGGAGCTGTTTTTT.

The chain couples TRBV7-9 to TRBJ1-2, with TRBD1 matching 10 bases. This CDR3 has 14 amino acids. Germline CDR1 SEHNR, CDR2 FQNEAQ (reference sequence). V was pared by 5 bases and J by 5 bases, with 5 bases of the junction left unmatched. The CDR3 region is CASSDGTGEYGYTF. The DNA for the CDR3 is TGTGCCAGCAGCGACGGGACAGGGGAATATGGCTACACCTTC.

This clone was seen only a few times. The chain links TRBV2 to TRBJ2-2, with D tentatively TRBD2 (6 bases). Trimming cost V 6 bases and J 4 bases, with 12 bases left between them. The germline gives CDR1 SNHLY, CDR2 FYNNEI. CDR3 size: 14 residues. The CDR3 coding sequence is TGTGCCAGCAGAAGGGACTTCCGCACCGGGGAGCTGTTTTTT. This codes for CASRRDFRTGELFF. Variable domain in full (rest from reference TRBV2 and TRBJ2-2): EPEVTQTPSHQVTQMGQEVILRCVPISNHLYFYWYRQILGQKVEFLVSFYNNEISEKSEIFDDQFSVERPDGSNFTLKIRSTKLEDSAMYFCASRRDFRTGELFFGEGSRLTVL.

The chain employs TRBV5-1 and TRBJ2-2; possibly TRBD2 for D (6 bases). Germline-derived CDR1 and CDR2 are SGHRS and YFSETQ. The germline V and J ends were trimmed by 6 bases and 2 bases, with 14 bases remaining between them. CDR3 length equals 15 residues. The CDR3 sequence: CASTAGSGNTGELFF. As DNA, the CDR3 is TGCGCCAGCACCGCGGGTAGCGGAAACACCGGGGAGCTGTTTTTT.

The chain has TRBV30 and TRBJ2-7; D is possibly TRBD1 (5 bases). The CDR3 length is 11 residues. Germline CDR1 and CDR2: GTSNPN and SVGIG (reference sequence). V lost 8 bases and J 5 bases, leaving 13 bases between the germline ends. For the CDR3, the DNA is TGTGCCCTTGCAGGGCTGGACGAGCAGTACTTC. This codes for CALAGLDEQYF.

V usage is TRBV5-8 and J usage is TRBJ2-7, with TRBD2 matching 9 bases. Per the germline V gene, CDR1 is SGHTS and CDR2 is YDEGEE. Trimming at V came to 5 bases and at J to 7 bases, leaving 7 bases not matched to a gene. The CDR3 spans 13 residues. As DNA, the CDR3 is TGTGCCAGCAGGTTAGCGGGAGTGAGTGAGCAGTACTTC. This codes for CASRLAGVSEQYF. The whole variable domain, filled in from reference TRBV5-8 and TRBJ2-7, reads EAGVTQSPTHLIKTRGQQATLRCSPISGHTSVYWYQQALGLGLQFLLWYDEGEERNRGNFPPRFSGRQFPNYSSELNVNALELEDSALYLCASRLAGVSEQYFGPGTRLTVT.

This clone was recorded once. The chain uses TRBV29-1 and TRBJ1-2, with D possibly matching TRBD1 (6 bases). Germline values: CDR1 SQVTM, CDR2 ANQGSEA. The CDR3 is 12 amino acids. V was shortened by 6 bases and J by 7 bases, with 15 bases between the two germline ends. This CDR3 reads CSVGSRGGGYTF. In DNA, the CDR3 is TGCAGCGTGGGAAGCAGGGGTGGTGGCTACACCTTC.

CDR3 nucleotide sequence: TGTGCCAGTAGTATAGCAGGGGAGAGGAGCACTGAAGCTTTCTTT. Encoded protein: CASSIAGERSTEAFF. This chain uses TRBV19 with TRBJ1-1, with D possibly being TRBD1 (6 bases). Germline V gene sequence: CDR1 LNHDA, CDR2 SQIVND (reference sequence). V gave up 1 base and J gave up 4 bases, with 13 bases separating them. CDR3 length equals 15 residues.

V and J are TRBV24-1 and TRBJ2-5; D might be TRBD2 (7 bases). V lost 5 bases to trimming and J lost 2 bases, with 14 bases between them. The CDR3 contains 15 residues. CDR1 KGHDR and CDR2 SFDVKD come from the germline V gene. The CDR3: CATSGPAGQQETQYF. The CDR3, as DNA: TGTGCCACCAGTGGGCCAGCGGGACAACAAGAGACCCAGTACTTC.

This chain connects TRBV5-1 to TRBJ2-5; weak D call: TRBD2 (6 bases). Trimming removed 4 bases at V and 5 bases at J, with 18 bases between. Germline V gene data show CDR1 as SGHRS and CDR2 as YFSETQ. This CDR3 contains 15 residues. The CDR3 DNA is TGCGCCAGCAGCCCAGGAGTGGGACTGGGGGAGACCCAGTACTTC. This gives the protein CASSPGVGLGETQYF.

This chain uses TRBV24-1 with TRBJ2-1, with 8 bases fitting TRBD2. Germline values: CDR1 KGHDR, CDR2 SFDVKD. The junction had 9 bases not matched to a gene; V was cut back by 4 bases and J by 2 bases. The CDR3 length is 17 residues. Here the CDR3 reads CATSDPLAGGTYNEQFF. DNA of the CDR3: TGTGCCACCAGTGACCCACTGGCGGGAGGAACCTACAATGAGCAGTTCTTC.